This record looks at one T cell receptor beta chain sequence and its context. Its antigen is not known. The record originates from a study of identical twins. Study-wide results and limits: While abundant cord blood beta clonotypes carried fewer insertions, memory repertoires showed no such pattern.

Template switching added a universal primer site, and cDNA bore unique molecular identifiers. TCRdb used MiXCR to reprocess the 5' RACE reads, holding one entry per CDR3 protein. The table has some 500,000 distinct CDR3 sequences, less than 25% seen once; the top ten hold around 0.9%. CDR1 and CDR2 from the germline V gene are SGHDT and YYEEEE. The CDR3 is 15 amino acids. V lost 3 bases and J 2 bases, leaving 14 bases between the germline ends. The same sample was also studied in work on T cells expressing NK-cell markers. That report notes: Eight donors were sequenced, of whom seven were HCMV-seropositive, while the remaining one was HCMV-seronegative. Certain NKG2C+ T cell clones were expanded, and their HCMV specificity remained unclear.

This chain links TRBV5-6 with TRBJ1-2; tentative D call: TRBD1 (6 bases). The sequence was collected from a woman between 18 and 29 years old in good health. Material: CD4+ T cells sorted from blood. The CDR3 sequence: CASSWGGHPNYGYTF. Written as DNA, the CDR3 is TGTGCCAGCAGCTGGGGGGGACATCCGAACTATGGCTACACCTTC.